This T cell receptor (beta chain) emerged from a study of blood T cell repertoires in COVID-19. About the research overall: Acute and convalescent COVID-19 samples came from the United States, Italy and Spain.

In the original analysis: The assay estimated nucleated cells by amplifying reference gene primers. Profiling relied on immunoSEQ multiplex PCR, and the TCRdb table lists in-frame clones only, not all of them. From that table come the V and J calls and clone size; the DNA was used to work out D and trimming. The sample includes under 150,000 clones, 70% to 90% of them seen just once. Trimming left V 3 bases short and J 2 bases short, with 14 bases between. The CDR3 runs to 15 residues. The germline V gene encodes CDR1 SNHLY and CDR2 FYNNEI. The specimen sequenced was peripheral blood. This clonotype was sampled from a man aged 25 to 40 with acute or convalescent COVID-19. The rearrangement joins TRBV2 to TRBJ2-7; tentatively, D is TRBD2 (6 bases). DNA of the CDR3: TGTGCCAGCAGTGAGTTCTTCGGCGGGACCTACGAGCAGTACTTC. Its translation is CASSEFFGGTYEQYF.